This section outlines one T cell receptor beta chain sequence together with its context. The data originate from a study of technical replicates of blood from several donors. The CDR3 is made up of 16 amino acids. V lost 0 bases and J 3 bases, leaving 15 bases between the germline ends. Germline V gene sequence: CDR1 SEHNR, CDR2 FQNEAQ (reference sequence). Measured with immunoSEQ multiplex PCR; TCRdb has only the in-frame clones, and not every one. Of roughly 85,000 clones detected, around 94% appear once; the ten largest clones hold approximately 0.26%. This chain links TRBV7-9 with TRBJ2-7; D may be TRBD2 (5 bases). Sequencing was carried out using T cells isolated from PBMCs. The clonotype was recovered from a human donor in good health. CDR3 loop: CASSLARERQIYEQYF. DNA for the CDR3: TGTGCCAGCAGCTTAGCTCGGGAACGGCAAATCTACGAGCAGTACTTC.